The present entry profiles one T cell receptor beta chain with its context. Its antigen is as yet unknown. Trimming removed 5 bases from V and 2 bases from J; junction bases left unmatched: 8. Germline CDR1 and CDR2: SEHNR and FQNEAQ (reference sequence). The CDR3 runs 16 residues. Isolation of CD4+ T cells took place after 10 days of culture. The vaccine given was either BNT162b2 or mRNA-1273, in two doses. Negative nucleocapsid antibody tests before and after vaccination confirmed no previous SARS-CoV-2 infection. A half-volume exchange with IL-2 medium occurred on days 3 and 7. The method was immunoSEQ multiplex PCR; TCRdb's version includes in-frame clones alone and lacks a portion of them. The table lists about 45,000 clones, around 70% of them singletons, with roughly 9.7% in the top ten. The sample is drawn from a study of vaccination effects on CD4 cells after COVID-19. Study as a whole: Viral peptide pool expansion of antigen-specific CD4+ T cells preceded sequencing in the ViraFEST assay.

General study results and limits: Limitations: small convalescent group and missing early post-infection timepoints.

The chain is built from TRBV7-9 and TRBJ2-7; TRBD1 agrees at 11 bases. The specimen was CD4+ T cells from PBMCs cultured without peptide, collected after COVID-19 vaccination. This clonotype was sampled from a human donor who received a COVID-19 vaccine. The CDR3 reads CASSPGTGGYTYEQYF. Written as DNA, the CDR3 is TGTGCCAGCAGCCCCGGGACAGGGGGATATACCTACGAGCAGTACTTC.